The T cell receptor beta chain described here comes from a study of CD8 T cells in Susac syndrome. Looking at the study overall: Clinical remission applied to roughly 8 sequenced Susac syndrome patients, and five or six had active disease. When blood was drawn, the patients with Susac syndrome were therapy-naive, on corticosteroids, or on intravenous immunoglobulin alone.

Random hexamers primed reverse transcription of about 0.5 to 1 ug RNA. The immunoSEQ assay covered 54 Vbeta and 13 Jbeta segments for CDR3. TCRdb processed the immunoSEQ multiplex PCR reads anew with MiXCR; each CDR3 protein has one entry. In the table there are more than 150,000 distinct CDR3 sequences, about 95% of which are singletons. The V end lost 1 base, the J end lost 3 bases, and 7 bases lay between the germline ends. The CDR3 spans 13 residues. Germline CDR1 MGHRA, CDR2 YSYEKL. Each Susac syndrome patient had definite or probable disease by recently defined criteria. Sequenced sample: CD8+ T cells from PBMCs. The receptor was derived from a human donor with Susac syndrome. The chain is built from TRBV4-1 and TRBJ2-7; D gene uncertain. This CDR3 reads CASSQARNYEQYF. DNA of the CDR3: TGCGCCAGCAGCCAAGCTAGAAACTACGAGCAGTACTTC.